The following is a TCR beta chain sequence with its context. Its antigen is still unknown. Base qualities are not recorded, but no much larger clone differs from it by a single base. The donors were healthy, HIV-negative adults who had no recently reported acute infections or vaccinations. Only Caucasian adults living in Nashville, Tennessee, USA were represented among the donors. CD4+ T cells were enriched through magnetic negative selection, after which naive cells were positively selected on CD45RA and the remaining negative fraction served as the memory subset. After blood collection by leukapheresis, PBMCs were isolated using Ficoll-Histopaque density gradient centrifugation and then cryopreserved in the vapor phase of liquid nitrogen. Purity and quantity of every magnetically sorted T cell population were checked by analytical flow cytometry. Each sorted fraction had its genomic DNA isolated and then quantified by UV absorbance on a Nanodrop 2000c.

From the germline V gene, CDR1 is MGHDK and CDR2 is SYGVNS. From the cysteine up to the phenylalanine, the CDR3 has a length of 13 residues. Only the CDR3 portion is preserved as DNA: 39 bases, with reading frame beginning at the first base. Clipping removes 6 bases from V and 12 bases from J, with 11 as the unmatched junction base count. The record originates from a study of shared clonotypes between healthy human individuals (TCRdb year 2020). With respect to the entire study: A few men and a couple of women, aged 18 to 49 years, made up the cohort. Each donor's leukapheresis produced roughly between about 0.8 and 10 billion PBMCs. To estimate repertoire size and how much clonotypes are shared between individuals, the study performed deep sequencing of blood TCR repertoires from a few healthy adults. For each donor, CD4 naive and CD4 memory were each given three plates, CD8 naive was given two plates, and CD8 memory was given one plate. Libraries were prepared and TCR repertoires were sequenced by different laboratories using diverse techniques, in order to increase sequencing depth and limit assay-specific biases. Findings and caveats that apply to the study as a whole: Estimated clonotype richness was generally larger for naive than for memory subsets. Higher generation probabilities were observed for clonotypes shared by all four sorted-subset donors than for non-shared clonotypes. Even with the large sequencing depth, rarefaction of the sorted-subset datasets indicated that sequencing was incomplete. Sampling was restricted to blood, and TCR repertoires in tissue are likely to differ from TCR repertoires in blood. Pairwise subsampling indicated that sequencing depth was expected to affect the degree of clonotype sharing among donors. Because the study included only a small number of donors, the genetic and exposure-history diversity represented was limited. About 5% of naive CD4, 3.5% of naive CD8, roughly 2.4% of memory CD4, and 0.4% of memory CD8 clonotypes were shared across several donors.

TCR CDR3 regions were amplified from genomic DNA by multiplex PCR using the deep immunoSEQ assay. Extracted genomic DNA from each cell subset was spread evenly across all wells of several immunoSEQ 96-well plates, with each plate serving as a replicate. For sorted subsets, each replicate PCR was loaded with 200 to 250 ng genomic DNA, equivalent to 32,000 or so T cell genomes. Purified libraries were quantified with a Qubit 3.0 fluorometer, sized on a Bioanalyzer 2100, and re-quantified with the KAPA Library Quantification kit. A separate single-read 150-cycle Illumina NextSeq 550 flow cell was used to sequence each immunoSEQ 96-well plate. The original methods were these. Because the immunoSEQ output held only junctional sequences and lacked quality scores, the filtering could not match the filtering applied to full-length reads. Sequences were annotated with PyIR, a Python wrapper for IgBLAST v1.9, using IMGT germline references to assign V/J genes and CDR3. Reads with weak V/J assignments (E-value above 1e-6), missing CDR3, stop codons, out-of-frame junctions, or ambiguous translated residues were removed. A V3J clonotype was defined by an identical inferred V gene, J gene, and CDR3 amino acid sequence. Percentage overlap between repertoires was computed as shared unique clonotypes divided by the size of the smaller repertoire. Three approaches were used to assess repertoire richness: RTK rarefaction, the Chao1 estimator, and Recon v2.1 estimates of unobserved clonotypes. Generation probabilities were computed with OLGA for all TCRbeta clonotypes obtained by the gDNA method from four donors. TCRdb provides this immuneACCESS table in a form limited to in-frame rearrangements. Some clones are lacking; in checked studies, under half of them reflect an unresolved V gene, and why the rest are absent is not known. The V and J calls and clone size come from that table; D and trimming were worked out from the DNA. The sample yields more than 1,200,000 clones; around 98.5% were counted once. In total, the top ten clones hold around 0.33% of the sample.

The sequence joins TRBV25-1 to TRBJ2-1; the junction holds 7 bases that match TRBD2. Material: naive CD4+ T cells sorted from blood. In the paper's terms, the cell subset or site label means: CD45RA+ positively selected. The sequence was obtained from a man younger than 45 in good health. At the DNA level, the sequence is TGTGCCAGCAGCGGGGACTATCTAGGTGCGCAGTTCTTC. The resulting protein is CASSGDYLGAQFF. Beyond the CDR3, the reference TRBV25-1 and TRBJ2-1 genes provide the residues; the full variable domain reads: EADIYQTPRYLVIGTGKKITLECSQTMGHDKMYWYQQDPGMELHLIHYSYGVNSTEKGDLSSESTVSRIRTEHFPLTLESARPSHTSQYLCASSGDYLGAQFFGPGTRLTVL.